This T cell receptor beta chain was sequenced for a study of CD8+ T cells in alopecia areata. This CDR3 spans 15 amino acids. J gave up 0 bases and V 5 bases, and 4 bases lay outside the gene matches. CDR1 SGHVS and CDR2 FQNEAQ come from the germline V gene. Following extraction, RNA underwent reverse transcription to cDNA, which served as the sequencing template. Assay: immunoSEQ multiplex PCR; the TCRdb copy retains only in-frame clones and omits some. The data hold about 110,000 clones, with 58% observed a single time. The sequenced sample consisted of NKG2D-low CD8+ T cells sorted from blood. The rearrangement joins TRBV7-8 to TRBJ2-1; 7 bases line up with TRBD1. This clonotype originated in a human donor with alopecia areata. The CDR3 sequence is CASSPGTASYNEQFF. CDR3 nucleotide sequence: TGTGCCAGCAGCCCCGGGACAGCCTCCTACAATGAGCAGTTCTTC.